This TCR beta chain was recovered during a study of OX40 agonist ivuxolimab in advanced cancers. Some clones are missing from TCRdb's copy, which holds only in-frame ones; the method was immunoSEQ multiplex PCR. The sample lists 74,000 or so clones, just over 90% occurring once. Worth noting for this clone: Its antigen is unknown.

General observations from the study: Both CD4+ and CD8+ T cell populations in blood had undergone clonal expansion by week 6 at 0.1 to 3.0 mg/kg.

Germline CDR1 is SEHNR and CDR2 is FQNEAQ (reference sequence). V was pared by 6 bases and J by 4 bases, with 12 bases of the junction left unmatched. CDR3 length: 17 residues. The sequence was collected from an adult with an advanced solid tumor such as melanoma, head and neck, liver or kidney cancer. The input for sequencing was CD4+ or CD8+ T cells sorted from blood, taken in a trial of the OX40 agonist ivuxolimab. The chain employs TRBV7-9 and TRBJ1-2; 12 positions agree with TRBD1. The chain's CDR3 is CASRELRDRGPGYGYTF. The DNA for the CDR3 is TGTGCCAGCAGGGAGCTCCGGGACAGGGGGCCCGGCTATGGCTACACCTTC.